These T cell receptor beta chains were read from a single sample in a study of CD8 T cells in Susac syndrome. TCRdb reprocessed the immunoSEQ multiplex PCR reads with MiXCR, giving one entry per CDR3 protein. The table shows 70,000 to 85,000 distinct CDR3 sequences, with roughly 96% occurring only once. Sequencing was done on a sample of CD8+ T cells from PBMCs. The receptors come from a human donor with Susac syndrome. CDR3s leave out the opening cysteine and the closing phenylalanine or tryptophan.

J gene: TRBJ2-3
V gene: TRBV29-1
CDR3 protein: IARDRGTDTQY

J gene: TRBJ2-2
V gene: TRBV7-2
CDR3 protein: ASSPLAIQNTGELF

J gene: TRBJ2-7
V gene: TRBV5-1
CDR3 protein: ASRMDSSYEQY

J gene: TRBJ2-5
V gene: TRBV5-1
CDR3 protein: ASSPNPAPNQETQY

J gene: TRBJ2-3
V gene: TRBV4-3
CDR3 protein: ASSQDSSPGSDTQY

J gene: TRBJ2-6
V gene: TRBV15
CDR3 protein: ATSRPAGANVLT

J gene: TRBJ2-3
V gene: TRBV29-1
CDR3 protein: SVEEGRSWGTDTQY

J gene: TRBJ1-3
V gene: TRBV12-3/TRBV12-4
CDR3 protein: ASRGQDRSGNTIY

J gene: TRBJ2-7
V gene: TRBV6-1
CDR3 protein: ASSEAVRLRSFEQY

J gene: TRBJ2-6
V gene: TRBV6-5
CDR3 protein: ASKHSGANVLT

J gene: TRBJ1-1
V gene: TRBV7-9
CDR3 protein: ASSPRPRLMNTEAF

J gene: TRBJ2-3
V gene: TRBV7-9
CDR3 protein: ASSGSTDTQY

J gene: TRBJ2-7
V gene: TRBV9
CDR3 protein: ASSFTEIDGEQY

J gene: TRBJ1-2
V gene: TRBV20-1
CDR3 protein: SATTGVVNYGYT

J gene: TRBJ2-1
V gene: TRBV29-1
CDR3 protein: SVLPVDTNEQF

J gene: TRBJ1-2
V gene: TRBV24-1
CDR3 protein: ATSDSGHHT

J gene: TRBJ2-7
V gene: TRBV3-1
CDR3 protein: ASSQDLRGPKDEQY

J gene: TRBJ2-5
V gene: TRBV30
CDR3 protein: AWMRETQY

J gene: TRBJ1-2
V gene: TRBV7-9
CDR3 protein: ATSQGAGYGYT

J gene: TRBJ2-1
V gene: TRBV5-6
CDR3 protein: ASSSGGAFGYNEQF

J gene: TRBJ2-3
V gene: TRBV7-9
CDR3 protein: ASSSRQSDGTDTQY

J gene: TRBJ2-1
V gene: TRBV7-9
CDR3 protein: ASSPQGGEQF

J gene: TRBJ2-7
V gene: TRBV3-1
CDR3 protein: ASSSVSYEQY

J gene: TRBJ2-2
V gene: TRBV6-8
CDR3 protein: ASSGLAGDTGELF

J gene: TRBJ2-4
V gene: TRBV28
CDR3 protein: ASSFRGPIAKNIQY

J gene: TRBJ2-1
V gene: TRBV30
CDR3 protein: AWRISGSYNEQF

J gene: TRBJ2-7
V gene: TRBV29-1
CDR3 protein: SVKTSGTYEQY

J gene: TRBJ2-5
V gene: TRBV25-1
CDR3 protein: ASSVFWYRETQY

J gene: TRBJ2-5
V gene: TRBV28
CDR3 protein: ASSLRRGWETQY

J gene: TRBJ2-7
V gene: TRBV28
CDR3 protein: AARGVASSYEQY

J gene: TRBJ2-1
V gene: TRBV28
CDR3 protein: ASNPTGSGSYNEQF

J gene: TRBJ2-7
V gene: TRBV7-2
CDR3 protein: ASSLAGGPHYEQY

J gene: TRBJ2-4
V gene: TRBV2
CDR3 protein: ASSKGHRLAKNIQY

J gene: TRBJ2-7
V gene: TRBV6-5
CDR3 protein: ASNSGTGPYEQY

J gene: TRBJ2-6
V gene: TRBV9
CDR3 protein: ASSDRQSGANVLT

J gene: TRBJ1-1
V gene: TRBV12-5
CDR3 protein: ASGLEIDTEAF

J gene: TRBJ2-2
V gene: TRBV20-1
CDR3 protein: SARPRAGGNTGELF

J gene: TRBJ2-1
V gene: TRBV6-1
CDR3 protein: ASSETQGVYNEQF

J gene: TRBJ2-1
V gene: TRBV28
CDR3 protein: ASSPLPTSGRHNEQF

J gene: TRBJ1-5
V gene: TRBV6-2/TRBV6-3
CDR3 protein: ASSSGWRINQPQH

J gene: TRBJ2-1
V gene: TRBV5-1
CDR3 protein: ASSFSGSNEQF

J gene: TRBJ2-2
V gene: TRBV15
CDR3 protein: ATADAGELF

J gene: TRBJ2-5
V gene: TRBV9
CDR3 protein: ASSGVGYQETQY

J gene: TRBJ2-5
V gene: TRBV14
CDR3 protein: ASSPLAGGQETQY

J gene: TRBJ2-3
V gene: TRBV7-2
CDR3 protein: ASSFRTRPDTQY

J gene: TRBJ2-1
V gene: TRBV29-1
CDR3 protein: SVGRSGAYNEQF

J gene: TRBJ2-7
V gene: TRBV18
CDR3 protein: ASSITGSYEQY

J gene: TRBJ1-5
V gene: TRBV27
CDR3 protein: ASSFMGMNQPQH

J gene: TRBJ2-2
V gene: TRBV9
CDR3 protein: ASSALRTPNTGELF

J gene: TRBJ2-2
V gene: TRBV29-1
CDR3 protein: SVQGQDTGELF

J gene: TRBJ1-1
V gene: TRBV20-1
CDR3 protein: SARGQGRENTEAF

J gene: TRBJ2-4
V gene: TRBV12-3/TRBV12-4
CDR3 protein: ASSLRDVGYIQY